Listed here are 12 T cell receptor beta chains from one sample, sequenced in a study of response to subunit inactivated influenza vaccine. TCRdb reprocessed the RT-PCR reads with MiXCR, giving one entry per CDR3 protein. The sample lists 400,000 to 550,000 distinct CDR3 sequences, about 25% occurring once. This material consisted of CD4+ T cells sorted from PBMCs, taken roughly 5 days after vaccination. The receptors stem from a man aged 50 to 59 who received an inactivated influenza vaccine.

This clonotype was counted once. The chain has TRBV20-1 and TRBJ2-5; D unresolved. Germline V gene lookup returns CDR1 DFQATT and CDR2 SNEGSKA (reference sequence). CDR3 length equals 12 residues. The V end was cut by 3 bases, the J end by 9 bases, with 14 bases between. CDR3 nucleotide sequence: TGCAGTGCTAGGCCCCCTGTCGAGGCCCAGTACTTC. It codes for CSARPPVEAQYF.

This clonotype has a single count. V is TRBV6-5 and J is TRBJ1-2; D remains unclear. V dropped 4 bases and J dropped 0 bases, with 15 bases sitting between them. The CDR3 length is 16 residues. The germline CDR1 and CDR2 sequences are MNHEY and SVGAGI. The CDR3 here is CASSFQHGSPNYGYTF. CDR3 sequence (DNA): TGTGCCAGCAGTTTTCAGCACGGATCTCCTAACTATGGCTACACCTTC.

This clonotype turned up a few times. V is TRBV12-3 or TRBV12-4 and J is TRBJ2-3; 8 nucleotides align to TRBD2. V lost 6 bases to trimming and J lost 6 bases; unmatched junction nucleotides: 8. The CDR3 totals 14 residues. The CDR3 region has the DNA TGTGCCAGCAGAGCCAGCGGGGGCGTGGATACGCAGTATTTT. This translates into CASRASGGVDTQYF.

The V and J genes are TRBV20-1 and TRBJ2-3, with 9 bases fitting TRBD2. The CDR3 runs to 14 residues. Germline CDR1 is DFQATT and CDR2 is SNEGSKA (reference sequence). Germline trimming cut 3 bases from V and 5 bases from J; bases unmatched to any gene: 6. CDR3 in amino acids: CSASIAGALDTQYF. The CDR3, as DNA: TGCAGTGCTAGTATAGCGGGAGCATTAGATACGCAGTATTTT.

This clonotype was observed at least ten times. The chain uses TRBV7-2 and TRBJ1-1; 9 nucleotides line up with TRBD1. The junction had 8 bases not matched to a gene; V was cut back by 4 bases and J by 2 bases. The CDR3 has 16 residues. The germline V gene has CDR1 SGHTA and CDR2 FQGNSA. CDR3 nucleotide sequence: TGTGCCAGCAGCTGGCCACAGGGGGCCGGAAACACTGAAGCTTTCTTT. Translating it yields CASSWPQGAGNTEAFF.

The gene calls are TRBV4-2 and TRBJ2-5, with a weak D call TRBD1 (5 bases). The V gene lost 0 bases and the J gene lost 4 bases, with 12 bases spanning the gap. In germline, CDR1 is LGHNA, CDR2 YNFKEQ. This CDR3 comprises 15 residues. The CDR3 protein is CASSQDRSGRETQYF. CDR3 in DNA: TGTGCCAGCAGCCAAGATAGGTCAGGGCGAGAGACCCAGTACTTC.

The V call is TRBV27, the J call TRBJ2-7; 12 nucleotides align to TRBD2. Germline V gives CDR1 MNHEY, CDR2 SMNVEV (reference sequence). The CDR3 length is 17 residues. V was pared by 6 bases and J by 0 bases, with 9 bases of the junction left unmatched. CDR3 nucleotide sequence: TGTGCCAGCAGGGGCTTTGGACTAGCGGGACTCTCCTACGAGCAGTACTTC. This codes for CASRGFGLAGLSYEQYF.

The chain employs TRBV25-1 and TRBJ1-4; 8 nucleotides align to TRBD1. With V trimmed by 6 bases and J by 7 bases, 10 bases remained unmatched. The CDR3 extends over 15 amino acids. Per the germline V gene, CDR1 is MGHDK and CDR2 is SYGVNS. CDR3 sequence reads: CASRQTGVLGEKLFF. Here the CDR3 DNA reads TGTGCCAGCAGGCAGACAGGGGTTCTTGGTGAAAAACTGTTTTTT.

This clonotype turned up a few times. The chain joins TRBV9 to TRBJ2-3; D is unresolved. Looked up from germline, CDR1 is SGDLS and CDR2 is YYNGEE. V lost 3 bases and J lost 5, with 10 bases in between. The CDR3 has 13 residues. The CDR3 region is CASSAQKGDTQYF. The CDR3 DNA reads TGTGCCAGCAGCGCGCAAAAGGGAGATACGCAGTATTTT.

The chain couples TRBV3-1 to TRBJ2-3; D unresolved. V was shortened by 0 bases and J by 10 bases, with 8 bases between the two germline ends. This CDR3 has 12 amino acids. Germline loops: CDR1 LGHDT, CDR2 YNNKEL (reference sequence). The CDR3 DNA sequence: TGTGCCAGCAGCCAAGAGGGCGCGGCGCAGTATTTT. Translation: CASSQEGAAQYF.

This clonotype turned up a few times. This chain joins TRBV27 and TRBJ2-7; possible D gene TRBD2, 5 bases. This CDR3 is 13 amino acids long. V gave up 8 bases and J gave up 4 bases, with 15 bases separating them. Looked up from germline, CDR1 is MNHEY and CDR2 is SMNVEV (reference sequence). The CDR3 DNA is TGTGCCAGCGGACCGGGGAGTTTATACGAGCAGTACTTC. Its translation: CASGPGSLYEQYF.

The chain combines TRBV10-3 with TRBJ2-3; 13 nucleotides match TRBD2. The germline CDR1 and CDR2 sequences are ENHRY and SYGVKD. This CDR3 is built from 14 residues. J lost 8 bases, V lost 6 bases, and 5 bases had no gene match. This chain's CDR3 is CAIRLAGGPGTQYF. The CDR3, as DNA: TGTGCCATCAGACTAGCGGGAGGGCCGGGTACGCAGTATTTT.